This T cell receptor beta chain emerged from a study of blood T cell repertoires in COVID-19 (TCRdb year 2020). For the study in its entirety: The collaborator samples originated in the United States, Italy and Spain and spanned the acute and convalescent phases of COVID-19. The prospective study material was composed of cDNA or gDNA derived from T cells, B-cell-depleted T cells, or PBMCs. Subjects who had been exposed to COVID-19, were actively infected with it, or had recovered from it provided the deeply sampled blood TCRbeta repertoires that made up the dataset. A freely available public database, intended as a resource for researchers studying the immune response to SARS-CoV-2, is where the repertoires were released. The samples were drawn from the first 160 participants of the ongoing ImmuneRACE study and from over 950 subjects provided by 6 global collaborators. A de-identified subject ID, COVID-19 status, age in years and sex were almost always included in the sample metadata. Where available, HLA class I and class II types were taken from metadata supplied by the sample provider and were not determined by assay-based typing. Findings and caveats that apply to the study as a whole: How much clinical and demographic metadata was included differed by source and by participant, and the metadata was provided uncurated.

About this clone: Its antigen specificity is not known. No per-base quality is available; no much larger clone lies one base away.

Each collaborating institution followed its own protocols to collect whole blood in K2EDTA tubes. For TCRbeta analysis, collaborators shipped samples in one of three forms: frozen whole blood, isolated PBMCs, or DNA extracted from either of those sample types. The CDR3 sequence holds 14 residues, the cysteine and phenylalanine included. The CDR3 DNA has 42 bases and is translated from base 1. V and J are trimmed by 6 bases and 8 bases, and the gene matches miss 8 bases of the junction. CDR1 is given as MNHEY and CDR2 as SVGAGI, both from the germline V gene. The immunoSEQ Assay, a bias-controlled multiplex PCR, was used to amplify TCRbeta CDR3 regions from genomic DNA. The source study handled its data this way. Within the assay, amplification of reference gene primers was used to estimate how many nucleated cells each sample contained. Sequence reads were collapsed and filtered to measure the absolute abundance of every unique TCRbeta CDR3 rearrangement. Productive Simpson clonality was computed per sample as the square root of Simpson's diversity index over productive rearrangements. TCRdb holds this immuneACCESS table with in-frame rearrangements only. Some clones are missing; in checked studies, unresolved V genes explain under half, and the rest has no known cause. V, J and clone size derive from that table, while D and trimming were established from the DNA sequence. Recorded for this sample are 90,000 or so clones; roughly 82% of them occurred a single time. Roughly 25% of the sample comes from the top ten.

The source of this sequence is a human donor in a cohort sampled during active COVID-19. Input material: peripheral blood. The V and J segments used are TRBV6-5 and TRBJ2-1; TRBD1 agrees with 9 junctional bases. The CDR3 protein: CASRPGQGLDEQFF. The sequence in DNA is TGTGCCAGCAGGCCGGGACAGGGTCTCGATGAGCAGTTCTTC.